Given below is one T cell receptor (beta chain) in context. This clone's antigen is unknown. There are no base qualities to consult, and no much larger clone falls within one base. The donors were included in the validation cohort of over a hundred subjects, a group kept apart from the roughly 700-subject first cohort. The record originates from a study of cytomegalovirus exposure and HLA in healthy donors (dated 2017 in TCRdb). With respect to the entire study: According to a later analysis, one platform produced both the approximately 110 validation repertoires and the approximately 670 repertoires of the first cohort. In addition to the first cohort of 650 to 750 subjects, a separate validation cohort of around 110 different subjects was used. The study aimed to test whether cataloging public T cell receptors could reveal signatures of past pathogen exposure. The study combined high-throughput TCR immunosequencing, statistical association of individual TCRs with disease status, and machine learning to predict cytomegalovirus infection status.

General findings and caveats noted by the study authors: The classifier was reported to diagnose cytomegalovirus status with high specificity and sensitivity in both the original cohort and the validation cohort. In the study, approximately 150 TCR beta chains were listed as associated with cytomegalovirus. A few of the identified cytomegalovirus-associated TCR beta chains were confirmed in vitro to be specific for cytomegalovirus antigens. While some public TCRs were present in many individuals, most TCR sequences turned up only very rarely across donors. A later analysis had no HLA typing for the validation cohort, so co-occurrence there was scored across all 130 or so repertoires. The authors suggested that the approach could potentially be generalized to other disease states and immunological phenotypes. Of the cluster scores, roughly 95% were above 0 in a later analysis, which found that TCRs clustered in the first cohort also tended to co-occur in the 130 or so validation repertoires.

The method was the immunoSEQ multiplex PCR assay. The authors processed their data as follows. A statistical classification framework was built for diagnosing cytomegalovirus status from the catalog of TCR beta chain sequences. This immuneACCESS table, as held by TCRdb, lists in-frame sequences with V and J called but not all clones. Of the missing ones, under half trace to an unresolved V gene in checked studies; the others have no known cause. The DNA gave D and trimming, while V, J and clone size come from that table. The sample table holds about 160,000 clones, of which 85% to 90% were seen once. Around 5% of the sample is held by the ten biggest clonotypes. Looking up the germline V gene (reference sequence) yields CDR1 LNHDA and CDR2 SQIVND. Including the terminal cysteine and phenylalanine, the CDR3 comprises 16 residues. CDR3 DNA is the only sequence kept; it has 48 bases, read in frame from the first base. The junction shows trimming of 4 bases on V and 3 bases on J, and the gene matches do not reach 8 bases of it.

This receptor was identified in a woman aged 30 to 39 in good health and CMV-seronegative. The specimen sequenced was PBMCs. This sequence uses TRBV19 and TRBJ2-7; 11 central nucleotides agree with TRBD2. The CDR3 protein sequence reads: CASSRIRLAGLYEQYF. In nucleotide form, the sequence is TGTGCCAGTAGTAGAATTCGACTAGCGGGACTCTACGAGCAGTACTTC.